Following are 3 T cell receptor beta chains from one sample sequenced in a study of CD8 T cells in ankylosing spondylitis (dated by TCRdb to 2015 to 2018). The library relied on 5' RACE. Data came from an Illumina HiSeq 2500. TCRdb cleaned the public reads at Q25 with fastp, built clones with MiXCR and kept in-frame beta chains. Entries that share a CDR3 protein sequence are merged under the most common genes and DNA. This sample has roughly 220,000 distinct CDR3 sequences in its table, and over 9.5% of those were observed once. Around a fifth of the sample is held by the ten biggest clonotypes. Specimen: blood, either unsorted or a sorted T cell fraction (not recorded which). Receptors were obtained from a male donor with ankylosing spondylitis or in good health (not recorded which).

A remark on this clonotype: A read error may be the cause here, since a much bigger clone is one base away. The V gene is TRBV15, the J gene TRBJ2-3; no clear D. This CDR3 has 13 amino acids. Looked up from germline, CDR1 is LNHNV and CDR2 is YYDKDF (reference sequence). V lost 6 bases to trimming and J lost 3 bases, with 10 bases between them. CDR3 sequence reads: CATRMESTDTQYF. CDR3 bases: TGTGCCACCAGAATGGAGAGTACAGATACGCAGTATTTT.

This clonotype was recorded many times. The chain joins TRBV20-1 to TRBJ2-2; 8 bases align to TRBD2. The CDR3 is 14 amino acids. The V gene end was trimmed by 3 bases and the J gene end by 6 bases; junction bases not matched to a gene: 6. Germline loops: CDR1 DFQATT, CDR2 SNEGSKA (reference sequence). CDR3 DNA sequence: TGCAGTGCTAGTGCTAGCGGGCGGCCCGGGGAGCTGTTTTTT. Its translation is CSASASGRPGELFF.

This rearrangement joins TRBV7-2 to TRBJ2-5; D possibly corresponds to TRBD2 (5 bases). CDR1 SGHTA and CDR2 FQGNSA come from the germline V gene. V lost 3 bases, J lost 5 bases, and 16 bases lay in between. The length of the CDR3 is 15 residues. The CDR3 nucleotides read TGTGCCAGCAGCTTCCCAGCGGTCGGATCGGAGACCCAGTACTTC. This sequence encodes CASSFPAVGSETQYF.